This T cell receptor (beta chain) appears in the sequencing data of a study of CD8+CD57+ T cells in acquired aplastic anemia. About the research overall: The average for DNA from sorted CD4+ and CD8+ cells was 3.2 ug.

Genomic DNA served as template for TCR beta VDJ and CDR3 profiling. A single record per CDR3 protein comes from TCRdb applying MiXCR to the reads. The table records around 200,000 distinct CDR3 sequences, around 45% of them present only once. The CDR3 has 14 residues. The germline gives CDR1 SQVTM, CDR2 ANQGSEA. V shed 6 bases, J shed 5 bases, and the junction held 6 bases outside the gene matches. Only patients with CD8+CD57+ cell expansion on flow cytometry were chosen for sequencing. Severe acquired aplastic anemia was present in all patients. There was no therapy given to any patient before the blood sampling took place.

This clonotype originated in a human donor with aplastic anemia. The material sequenced was sorted CD4+, CD8+, or CD8+CD57+ T cells (not recorded which) from PBMCs. This rearrangement joins TRBV29-1 to TRBJ2-1; 11 bases align to TRBD1. CDR3: CSVTGTGGNNEQFF. The CDR3 DNA reads as TGCAGCGTGACCGGGACAGGGGGAAACAATGAGCAGTTCTTC.